A single sample gave rise to the 28 T cell receptor beta chains below, sequenced in a study of technical replicates of blood from four donors (dated by TCRdb to the late 2010s). The library was produced with the immunoSEQ multiplex PCR assay. TCRdb stores this immuneACCESS table with in-frame sequences only. Part of the clones is absent; in the studies checked, under half of the shortfall reflects unresolved V genes, and no reason is known for the rest. This sample gives some 80,000 clones in total; roughly four fifths of them show up just once. The top ten hold around 3.9% of the sample. The sequencing sample was made of PBMCs. These receptors were obtained from a human donor in good health. Some clones in this sample may be carry-over from other donors' samples.

In regard to this clone: The sample has other DNA sequences that encode this CDR3 too. This chain joins TRBV4-1 and TRBJ1-3; possibly TRBD1 for D (5 bases). The CDR3 is 15 residues long. The germline CDR1 and CDR2 sequences are MGHRA and YSYEKL. Trimming removed 5 bases at V and 4 bases at J, with 15 bases between. The CDR3 reads CASSSPGSSGNTIYF. In DNA form, the CDR3 reads TGCGCCAGCAGCTCCCCAGGGTCGTCCGGAAACACCATATATTTT.

The rearrangement joins TRBV5-6 to TRBJ2-3; 9 bases are a match to TRBD1. J was trimmed by 7 bases and V by 3 bases; bases with no gene match: 9. The germline gives CDR1 SGHDT, CDR2 YYEEEE. This CDR3 region has 15 residues. CDR3 in DNA: TGTGCCAGCAGCTCGACAGGGGGGGGAATAAATACGCAGTATTTT. The encoded protein is CASSSTGGGINTQYF.

This clone turned up a few times. This rearrangement joins TRBV10-3 to TRBJ1-1, with D possibly being TRBD1 (5 bases). V was shortened by 11 bases and J by 4 bases, with 14 bases between the two germline ends. The germline CDR1 and CDR2 sequences are ENHRY and SYGVKD. The CDR3 is 12 residues long. CDR3 DNA: TGTGCCGTTGGGGCCAAGGGCACTGAAGCTTTCTTT. This gives the protein CAVGAKGTEAFF.

CDR3 loop: CASSFFAGSGEAFF. CDR3 sequence (DNA): TGTGCCAGCAGCTTTTTTGCAGGGTCAGGTGAAGCTTTCTTT. The genes are TRBV5-6 and TRBJ1-1, with TRBD1 as a possible D gene (5 bases). V lost 2 bases, J lost 7 bases, and 15 bases lay in between. Germline V CDR1 and CDR2: SGHDT, YYEEEE. The CDR3 spans 14 residues.

J is TRBJ2-3 and V is TRBV11-3, with D perhaps TRBD2 (6 bases). Trimming removed 4 bases at V and 4 bases at J, with 12 bases between. The CDR3 totals 14 residues. Germline CDR1 SGHNT, CDR2 YENEEA. Here the CDR3 DNA reads TGTGCCAGCAGCTGGACCAGGGAGGCAGATACGCAGTATTTT. This gives the protein CASSWTREADTQYF. Full variable domain (outside the CDR3, taken from reference TRBV11-3 and TRBJ2-3): EAGVVQSPRYKIIEKKQPVAFWCNPISGHNTLYWYLQNLGQGPELLIRYENEEAVDDSQLPKDRFSAERLKGVDSTLKIQPAELGDSAVYLCASSWTREADTQYFGPGTRLTVL.

This sequence joins TRBV19 and TRBJ2-2, with 12 positions matching TRBD2. The CDR3 runs 14 residues. The germline CDR1 and CDR2 sequences are LNHDA and SQIVND (reference sequence). J gave up 3 bases and V 9 bases, and 2 bases lay outside the gene matches. The CDR3 here is CASRTSGDTGELFF. The CDR3 nucleotides read TGTGCCAGCAGGACTAGCGGGGACACCGGGGAGCTGTTTTTT.

The V and J genes are TRBV5-4 and TRBJ1-4, with D unresolved. Deletions cut 0 bases from V and 3 bases from J, with 12 bases between. The CDR3 runs to 16 residues. Germline V lookup: CDR1 SGHNT, CDR2 YYREEE (reference sequence). CDR3 loop: CASSLAPRSSNEKLFF. DNA of the CDR3: TGTGCCAGCAGCTTGGCCCCGAGGTCGTCTAATGAAAAACTGTTTTTT.

The J gene is TRBJ2-3, the V gene TRBV4-2; D gene unclear. The CDR3 loop spans 15 amino acids. Trimming took 1 base from V and 2 from J, leaving 10 bases between them. In germline, CDR1 is LGHNA, CDR2 YNFKEQ. The CDR3 here is CASSQVSRLTDTQYF. In nucleotides, the CDR3 is TGTGCCAGCAGCCAAGTATCCCGACTCACAGATACGCAGTATTTT.

V and J are TRBV9 and TRBJ2-5; maybe TRBD2 (5 bases). Trimming cost V 4 bases and J 3 bases, with 13 bases left between them. The CDR3 spans 14 residues. Germline V lookup: CDR1 SGDLS, CDR2 YYNGEE. The CDR3 bases are TGTGCCAGCAGCATCTCCTCGGGGAAAGAGACCCAGTACTTC. Encoded protein: CASSISSGKETQYF.

This chain joins TRBV27 and TRBJ1-6; D possibly corresponds to TRBD1 (5 bases). Germline-derived CDR1 and CDR2 are MNHEY and SMNVEV (reference sequence). This CDR3 region has 15 residues. The V gene lost 2 bases and the J gene lost 7 bases, with 12 bases spanning the gap. The CDR3 region is CASSLGGDPNSPLHF. CDR3 in DNA: TGTGCCAGCAGTTTAGGAGGGGACCCCAATTCACCCCTCCACTTT.

V and J are TRBV4-3 and TRBJ1-1; 8 positions match TRBD1. Trimming removed 3 bases from V and 5 bases from J; junction bases left unmatched: 2. The CDR3 is 13 residues long. Germline CDR1 and CDR2: LGHNA and YSLEER. The CDR3 reads CASSQRTGTEAFF. The CDR3, as DNA: TGCGCCAGCAGCCAGCGGACAGGGACTGAAGCTTTCTTT.

The rearrangement joins TRBV18 to TRBJ1-6, with 8 nucleotides matching TRBD1. Germline V gives CDR1 KGHSH, CDR2 LQKENI. This CDR3 is built from 14 residues. V shed 4 bases and J 7 bases; nucleotides not matched to a gene: 3. CDR3 region: CASSRQGWNSPLHF. The CDR3 nucleotides read TGTGCCAGCTCACGACAGGGGTGGAATTCACCCCTCCACTTT. Together with reference TRBV18 and TRBJ1-6, the CDR3 gives the full variable domain: NAGVMQNPRHLVRRRGQEARLRCSPMKGHSHVYWYRQLPEEGLKFMVYLQKENIIDESGMPKERFSAEFPKEGPSILRIQQVVRGDSAAYFCASSRQGWNSPLHFGNGTRLTVT.

The chain employs TRBV6-6 and TRBJ1-5; D not certain. Germline CDR1 MNHNY, CDR2 SVGAGI (reference sequence). This CDR3 contains 13 residues. Trimming took 7 bases from V and 1 from J, leaving 8 bases between them. The CDR3 region is CASMAGSNQPQHF. CDR3 coding DNA: TGTGCCAGCATGGCGGGGAGCAATCAGCCCCAGCATTTT.

This chain joins TRBV7-9 and TRBJ2-2, with 8 positions matching TRBD2. With 1 base clipped from V and 4 bases from J, the junction kept 5 bases outside the gene matches. From germline, CDR1 is SEHNR and CDR2 FQNEAQ (reference sequence). The CDR3 extends over 16 amino acids. The CDR3 loop reads CASSLVSGGATGELFF. CDR3 sequence (DNA): TGTGCCAGCAGCTTAGTTTCGGGAGGGGCCACCGGGGAGCTGTTTTTT. The variable domain in full, completed from reference TRBV7-9 and TRBJ2-2, reads DTGVSQNPRHKITKRGQNVTFRCDPISEHNRLYWYRQTLGQGPEFLTYFQNEAQLEKSRLLSDRFSAERPKGSFSTLEIQRTEQGDSAMYLCASSLVSGGATGELFFGEGSRLTVL.

The count of this clone is one. The chain recombines TRBV19 with TRBJ1-2; D gene ambiguous. This CDR3 comprises 12 residues. V gave up 4 bases and J gave up 5 bases, with 8 bases separating them. The germline V gene has CDR1 LNHDA and CDR2 SQIVND (reference sequence). CDR3 sequence (DNA): TGTGCCAGTAGTACCCTAATTTATGGCTACACCTTC. Its protein is CASSTLIYGYTF.

This clone was seen more than once but under ten times. This chain connects TRBV30 to TRBJ1-1; D is undetermined. Trimming removed 8 bases from V and 5 bases from J, with 12 bases in between. CDR3 size: 11 residues. The germline V gene encodes CDR1 GTSNPN and CDR2 SVGIG (reference sequence). The CDR3 coding sequence is TGTGCCCTATCTCGGGGAACTGAAGCTTTCTTT. Protein product: CALSRGTEAFF.

The chain uses TRBV5-1 and TRBJ1-1, with TRBD1 identical over 9 bases. Germline-derived CDR1 and CDR2 are SGHRS and YFSETQ. The trim removed 4 bases at V and 4 bases at J, leaving 8 bases unmatched. This CDR3 is 15 amino acids long. CDR3 bases: TGCGCCAGCAGCATCGGGACAGGGTGGGCCACTGAAGCTTTCTTT. The encoded protein is CASSIGTGWATEAFF.

This chain connects TRBV5-5 to TRBJ1-2, with 9 bases aligning to TRBD1. The V gene end was trimmed by 4 bases and the J gene end by 8 bases; junction bases not matched to a gene: 9. CDR3 length: 14 residues. Germline values: CDR1 SGHKS, CDR2 YYEKEE (reference sequence). Here the CDR3 DNA reads TGTGCCAGCAGCGGTACAGGGGGCTGGGAAGGCTACACCTTC. Translation gives CASSGTGGWEGYTF.

The rearrangement uses TRBV4-2 and TRBJ2-3; 9 nucleotides match TRBD2. CDR3 length equals 15 residues. From germline, CDR1 is LGHNA and CDR2 YNFKEQ. The ends lost 3 bases at V and 1 base at J; junction bases unmatched: 2. CDR3 region: CASSHSSGGTDTQYF. The CDR3 region has the DNA TGTGCCAGCAGCCACTCTAGCGGGGGCACAGATACGCAGTATTTT.

The chain links TRBV19 to TRBJ2-1; D possibly corresponds to TRBD1 (6 bases). Germline assignment: CDR1 LNHDA and CDR2 SQIVND (reference sequence). CDR3 length: 13 residues. Deletions cut 7 bases from V and 7 bases from J, with 14 bases between. CDR3 bases: TGTGCCAGTAAACGCAGGGGTGTTAATGAGCAGTTCTTC. It specifies CASKRRGVNEQFF.

The chain couples TRBV2 to TRBJ1-1, with a possible D match to TRBD1 (6 bases). CDR1 and CDR2 from the germline V gene are SNHLY and FYNNEI. Trimming cost V 6 bases and J 3 bases, with 11 bases left between them. The CDR3 loop spans 13 amino acids. The CDR3 nucleotides read TGTGCCAGCAGCCAGGGGCGCGACACTGAAGCTTTCTTT. Translating it yields CASSQGRDTEAFF.

The table lists this clone with a few counts. The J gene is TRBJ2-7, the V gene TRBV7-2; 12 bases are shared with TRBD2. The CDR3 is made up of 15 amino acids. CDR1 and CDR2 (germline): SGHTA, FQGNSA. The ends lost 4 bases at V and 3 bases at J; junction bases unmatched: 4. CDR3 sequence (DNA): TGTGCCAGCAGCTCCCTAGCGGGAGGGGGCTACGAGCAGTACTTC. Translated: CASSSLAGGGYEQYF.

The rearrangement uses TRBV6-5 and TRBJ1-6; 9 bases are shared with TRBD1. The CDR3 has 15 residues. The germline CDR1 and CDR2 sequences are MNHEY and SVGAGI. With 7 bases clipped from V and 6 bases from J, the junction kept 7 bases outside the gene matches. The CDR3 loop reads CASKGRDRVNSPLHF. The CDR3 DNA reads as TGTGCCAGCAAAGGCCGGGACAGGGTTAATTCACCCCTCCACTTT.

The rearrangement uses TRBV29-1 and TRBJ2-7; D gene ambiguous. V lost 4 bases and J 1 base, leaving 8 bases between the germline ends. The CDR3 is 12 amino acids. The germline V gene has CDR1 SQVTM and CDR2 ANQGSEA. The CDR3 spells CSVVGESYEQYF. The DNA for the CDR3 is TGCAGCGTTGTAGGAGAGTCCTACGAGCAGTACTTC.

This clone was counted only a few times. The genes are TRBV10-3 and TRBJ2-2; TRBD1 aligns across 8 bases. The CDR3 is made up of 13 amino acids. With 8 bases clipped from V and 6 bases from J, the junction kept 5 bases outside the gene matches. The germline V gene encodes CDR1 ENHRY and CDR2 SYGVKD. CDR3 region: CAIDRGKAGELFF. The CDR3 DNA reads as TGTGCCATCGACAGGGGTAAAGCCGGGGAGCTGTTTTTT.

The rearrangement links TRBV27 to TRBJ2-4; 13 bases map to TRBD2. Germline V gives CDR1 MNHEY, CDR2 SMNVEV (reference sequence). V gave up 2 bases and J gave up 7 bases; unmatched junction bases: 5. The CDR3 is 16 amino acids. The CDR3 sequence is CASSLHGLAGDNIQYF. The CDR3 DNA sequence: TGTGCCAGCAGTTTACATGGACTAGCGGGAGACAACATTCAGTACTTC.

The genes are TRBV7-8 and TRBJ2-7; D possibly corresponds to TRBD2 (6 bases). Germline V gives CDR1 SGHVS, CDR2 FQNEAQ. V lost 3 bases, J lost 2 bases, and 11 bases lay in between. This CDR3 spans 14 amino acids. This CDR3 reads CASSFFRGTYEQYF. The CDR3 DNA sequence: TGTGCCAGCAGCTTCTTTCGGGGGACCTACGAGCAGTACTTC.

The chain recombines TRBV4-1 with TRBJ1-5; D is uncertain. The CDR3 extends over 17 amino acids. Germline V lookup: CDR1 MGHRA, CDR2 YSYEKL. The V and J ends lost 1 base and 4 bases respectively, with 17 bases between them. The CDR3 sequence is CASSQALGERGNQPQHF. The CDR3 nucleotides read TGCGCCAGCAGCCAAGCTCTGGGAGAACGAGGTAATCAGCCCCAGCATTTT.